One sample yielded the 11 T cell receptor beta chains listed below, sequenced in a study of beta chain features in type 1 diabetes. Study-wide points: Type 1 diabetes patients had TCRB CDR3s that were shorter (moderately but significantly so) in all four CD4+ subsets.

The authors reverse transcribed all of the isolated RNA, so sequencing captured expressed TCRB transcripts. Sequencing used immunoSEQ multiplex PCR; TCRdb keeps in-frame clones, though not all of them. This sample has about 47,000 clones, with around 40% found just once. No antigen is known for these receptors. Sequencing used stem cell memory CD4+ T cells from blood. These receptors originate from a man aged 25 to 40 with type 1 diabetes.

CDR3 region: CASSERGGSFADTQYF. CDR3 coding DNA: TGTGCCAGCAGCGAGAGGGGCGGGAGTTTCGCAGATACGCAGTATTTT. The genes are TRBV9 and TRBJ2-3, with 7 positions matching TRBD2. Germline-derived CDR1 and CDR2 are SGDLS and YYNGEE. Losses at the gene ends were 3 bases for V and 4 bases for J; bases not matched to a gene: 11. This CDR3 comprises 16 residues. Full variable domain (missing parts from reference TRBV9 and TRBJ2-3): DSGVTQTPKHLITATGQRVTLRCSPRSGDLSVYWYQQSLDQGLQFLIQYYNGEERAKGNILERFSAQQFPDLHSELNLSSLELGDSALYFCASSERGGSFADTQYFGPGTRLTVL.

The J gene is TRBJ2-7, the V gene TRBV28, with D tentatively TRBD1 (6 bases). This CDR3 is 14 amino acids long. CDR1 and CDR2 (germline): MDHEN, SYDVKM. Trimming cost V 5 bases and J 3 bases, with 14 bases left between them. CDR3 loop: CASSLPGHNYEQYF. DNA for the CDR3: TGTGCCAGCAGTCTTCCGGGACACAACTACGAGCAGTACTTC.

The V and J genes are TRBV21-1 and TRBJ2-2; the table assigns TRBD2, which was not confirmed against the DNA. TRBV21-1 is termed a pseudogene. The CDR3 runs 18 residues. The CDR3 nucleotides read TGTGCCAGCAGCAGAGGGTTCGGCAGACCTGAGAACACCGGGGAGCTGTTTTTT. Translated: CASSRGFGRPENTGELFF.

The chain is built from TRBV4-2 and TRBJ2-7, with a weak D call TRBD1 (6 bases). From germline, CDR1 is LGHNA and CDR2 YNFKEQ. CDR3 length: 15 residues. Trimming cost V 1 base and J 3 bases, with 13 bases left between them. CDR3 bases: TGTGCCAGCAGCCAAGGGGGACAAACAATCTACGAGCAGTACTTC. Translated, it gives CASSQGGQTIYEQYF.

To note about this clone: The DNA is omitted, as the CDR3 cannot be located on it reliably, and the CDR3 follows TCRdb's listing. The chain uses TRBV2 and TRBJ1-5; the table's TRBD1 call for D was not verified on the DNA. The CDR3 contains 18 residues when both ends are counted. Germline V lookup: CDR1 SNHLY, CDR2 FYNNEI. CDR3 region: CASSTSTGNVYSNQPQHF.

This clone was detected a few times. The chain is built from TRBV2 and TRBJ2-2, with 8 bases matching TRBD1. From germline, CDR1 is SNHLY and CDR2 FYNNEI. The ends lost 5 bases at V and 4 bases at J; junction bases unmatched: 6. The CDR3 contains 15 residues. CDR3 DNA sequence: TGTGCCAGCAGTCCTCGGACAGGGCCCACCGGGGAGCTGTTTTTT. This sequence encodes CASSPRTGPTGELFF.

V is TRBV6-6 and J is TRBJ2-3, with D tentatively TRBD2 (6 bases). CDR1 and CDR2 from the germline V gene are MNHNY and SVGAGI (reference sequence). The CDR3 loop spans 11 amino acids. The germline V and J ends were trimmed by 11 bases and 5 bases, with 11 bases remaining between them. In DNA, the CDR3 is TGTGCCTGTCGAGCGGGAGATACGCAGTATTTT. It is translated as CACRAGDTQYF.

This clone was picked up a small number of times. The chain has TRBV29-1 and TRBJ2-7; the D gene is possibly TRBD1 (6 bases). The CDR3 loop spans 12 amino acids. CDR1 and CDR2 (germline): SQVTM, ANQGSEA. Trimming shortened V by 5 bases and J by 4 bases, and 12 bases separated the two germline ends. CDR3 DNA sequence: TGCAGCGTTTACCTGGACAGTTACGAGCAGTACTTC. Amino acids: CSVYLDSYEQYF.

V gene TRBV21-1 combines with J gene TRBJ1-2; the DNA was not compared with TRBD1, the D call given in the table. TRBV21-1 is annotated as a pseudogene. CDR3 size: 15 residues. In nucleotides, the CDR3 is TGTGCCAGCAGCAAGGACTGGACAGGGAACTATGGCTACACCTTC. It encodes CASSKDWTGNYGYTF.

This clone was observed a few times. V usage is TRBV7-9 and J usage is TRBJ2-7, with 12 bases identical to TRBD1. V lost 3 bases, J lost 6 bases, and 6 bases stayed unmatched. The CDR3 spans 15 residues. Germline V gene lookup returns CDR1 SEHNR and CDR2 FQNEAQ (reference sequence). The CDR3 DNA is TGTGCCAGCAGCTTGGGACAGGGGGCAACGTCCGAGCAGTACTTC. Translated: CASSLGQGATSEQYF.

This clone was seen a few times. This chain links TRBV29-1 with TRBJ2-1; 11 bases match TRBD2. This CDR3 spans 15 amino acids. J gave up 4 bases and V 7 bases, and 9 bases lay outside the gene matches. Germline V gives CDR1 SQVTM, CDR2 ANQGSEA. This chain's CDR3 is CSGRTSGSSYNEQFF. Written as DNA, the CDR3 is TGCAGCGGCCGAACTAGCGGGAGTTCATACAATGAGCAGTTCTTC.